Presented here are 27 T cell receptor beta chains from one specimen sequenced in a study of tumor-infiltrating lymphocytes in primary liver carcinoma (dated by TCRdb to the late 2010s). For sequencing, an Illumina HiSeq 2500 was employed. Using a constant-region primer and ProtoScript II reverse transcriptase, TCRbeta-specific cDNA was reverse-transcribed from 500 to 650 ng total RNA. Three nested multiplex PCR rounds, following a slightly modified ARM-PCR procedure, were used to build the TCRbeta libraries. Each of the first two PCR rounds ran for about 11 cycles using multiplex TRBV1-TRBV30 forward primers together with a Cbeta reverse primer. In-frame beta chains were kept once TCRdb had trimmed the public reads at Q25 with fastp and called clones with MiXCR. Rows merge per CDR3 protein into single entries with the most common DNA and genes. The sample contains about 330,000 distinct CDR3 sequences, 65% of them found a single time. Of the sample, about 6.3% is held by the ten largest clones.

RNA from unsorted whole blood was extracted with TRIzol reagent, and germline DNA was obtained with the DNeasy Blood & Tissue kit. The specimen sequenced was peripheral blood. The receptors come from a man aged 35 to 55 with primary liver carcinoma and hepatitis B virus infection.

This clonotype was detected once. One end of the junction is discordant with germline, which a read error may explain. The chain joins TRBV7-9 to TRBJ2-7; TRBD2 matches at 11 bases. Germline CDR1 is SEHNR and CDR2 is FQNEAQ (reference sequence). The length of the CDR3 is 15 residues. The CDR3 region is CASSFGASGRYERYF. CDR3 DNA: TGTGCCAGCAGCTTCGGGGCTAGCGGGAGGTATGAGCGGTACTTC.

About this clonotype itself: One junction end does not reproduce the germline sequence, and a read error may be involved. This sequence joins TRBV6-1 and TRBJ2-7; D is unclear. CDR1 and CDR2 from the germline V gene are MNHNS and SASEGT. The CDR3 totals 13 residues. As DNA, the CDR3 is TGTGCCAGCACAAGTGTGGGCGTCTACGAGCACTACTTC. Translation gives CASTSVGVYEHYF.

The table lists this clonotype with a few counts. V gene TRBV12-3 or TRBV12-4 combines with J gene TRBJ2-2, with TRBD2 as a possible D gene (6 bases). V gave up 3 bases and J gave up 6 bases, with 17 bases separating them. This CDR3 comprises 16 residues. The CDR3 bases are TGTGCCAGCAGTTTGCGAGCGGGTGAAGTCGCCGGGGAGCTGTTTTTT. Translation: CASSLRAGEVAGELFF.

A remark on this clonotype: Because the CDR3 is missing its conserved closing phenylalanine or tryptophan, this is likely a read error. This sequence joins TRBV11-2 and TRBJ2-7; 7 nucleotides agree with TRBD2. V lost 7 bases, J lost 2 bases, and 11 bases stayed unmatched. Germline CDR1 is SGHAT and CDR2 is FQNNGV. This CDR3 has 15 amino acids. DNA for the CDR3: TGTGCCAGCAATACGGGGAGGGGATCCCCCTACGAGCAGTACTCC. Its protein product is CASNTGRGSPYEQYS.

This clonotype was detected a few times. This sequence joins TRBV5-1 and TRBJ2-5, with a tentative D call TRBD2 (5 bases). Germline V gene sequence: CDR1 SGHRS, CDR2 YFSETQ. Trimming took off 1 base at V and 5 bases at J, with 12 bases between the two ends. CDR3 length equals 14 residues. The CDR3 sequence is CASSLLGDAETQYF. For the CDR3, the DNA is TGCGCCAGCAGCTTGCTCGGGGATGCGGAGACCCAGTACTTC.

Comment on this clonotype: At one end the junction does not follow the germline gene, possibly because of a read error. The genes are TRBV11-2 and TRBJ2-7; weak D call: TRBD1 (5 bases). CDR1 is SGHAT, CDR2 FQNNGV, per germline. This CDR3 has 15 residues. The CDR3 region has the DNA TGTGCCAACAGCTTAGATCAGGTCAGGGACTACGAGCAGTACTTC. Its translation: CANSLDQVRDYEQYF.

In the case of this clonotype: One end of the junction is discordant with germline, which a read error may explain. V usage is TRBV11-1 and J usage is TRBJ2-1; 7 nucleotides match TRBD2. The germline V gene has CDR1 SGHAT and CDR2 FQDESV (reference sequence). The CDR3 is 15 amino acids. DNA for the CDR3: TGTGCCAGCAGCCGAGGGCTAGCGGTAACCAATGAGCAATTCTTC. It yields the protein CASSRGLAVTNEQFF.

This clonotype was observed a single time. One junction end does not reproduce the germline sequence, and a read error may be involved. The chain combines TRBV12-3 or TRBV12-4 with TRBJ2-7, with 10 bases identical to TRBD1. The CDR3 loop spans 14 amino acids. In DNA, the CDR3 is TGTGCCAACAGTGCCGGGACAGGGGTATACGAGAAGTACTTC. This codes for CANSAGTGVYEKYF.

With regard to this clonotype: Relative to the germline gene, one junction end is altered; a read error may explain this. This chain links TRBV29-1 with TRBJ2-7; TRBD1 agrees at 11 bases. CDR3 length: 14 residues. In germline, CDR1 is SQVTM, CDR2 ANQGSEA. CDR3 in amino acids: CSVEEDRGRYEQYF. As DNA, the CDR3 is TGCAGCGTTGAAGAGGACAGGGGGCGATACGAACAGTACTTC.

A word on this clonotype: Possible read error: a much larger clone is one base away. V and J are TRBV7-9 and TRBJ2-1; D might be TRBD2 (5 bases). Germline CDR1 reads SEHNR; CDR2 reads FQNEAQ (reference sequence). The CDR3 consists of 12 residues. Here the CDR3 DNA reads TGTGCCGGCAGCCGGGACTACAATGAGCAGTTCTTC. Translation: CAGSRDYNEQFF.

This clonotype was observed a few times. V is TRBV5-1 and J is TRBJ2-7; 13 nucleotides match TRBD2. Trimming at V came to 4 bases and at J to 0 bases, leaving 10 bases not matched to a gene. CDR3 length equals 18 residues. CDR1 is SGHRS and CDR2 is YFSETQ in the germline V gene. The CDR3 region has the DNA TGCGCCAGCAGCCAGGGACTAGCGGGGAGTATCGTCTCCTACGAGCAGTACTTC. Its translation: CASSQGLAGSIVSYEQYF.

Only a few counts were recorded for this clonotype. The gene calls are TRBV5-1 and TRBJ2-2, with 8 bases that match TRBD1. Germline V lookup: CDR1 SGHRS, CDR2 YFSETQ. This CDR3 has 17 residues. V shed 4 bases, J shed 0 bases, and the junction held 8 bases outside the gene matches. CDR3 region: CASSPGQASANTGELFF. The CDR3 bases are TGCGCCAGCAGCCCGGGACAGGCTTCAGCGAACACCGGGGAGCTGTTTTTT. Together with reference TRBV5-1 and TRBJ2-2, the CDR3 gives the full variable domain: KAGVTQTPRYLIKTRGQQVTLSCSPISGHRSVSWYQQTPGQGLQFLFEYFSETQRNKGNFPGRFSGRQFSNSRSEMNVSTLELGDSALYLCASSPGQASANTGELFFGEGSRLTVL.

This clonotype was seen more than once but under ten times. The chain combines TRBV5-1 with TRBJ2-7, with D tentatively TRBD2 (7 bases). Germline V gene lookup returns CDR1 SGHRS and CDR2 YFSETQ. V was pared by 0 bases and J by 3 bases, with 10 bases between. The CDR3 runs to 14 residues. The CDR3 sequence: CASSLGGGVYEQYF. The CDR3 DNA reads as TGCGCCAGCAGCTTGGGAGGGGGGGTCTACGAGCAGTACTTC.

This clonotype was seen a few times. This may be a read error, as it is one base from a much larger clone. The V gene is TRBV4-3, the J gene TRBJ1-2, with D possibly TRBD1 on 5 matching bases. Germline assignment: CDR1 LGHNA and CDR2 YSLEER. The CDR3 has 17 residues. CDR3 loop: CVSSQNTGTANGYGYTF. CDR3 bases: TGCGTCAGCAGCCAAAACACCGGGACGGCGAATGGGTATGGCTACACCTTC.

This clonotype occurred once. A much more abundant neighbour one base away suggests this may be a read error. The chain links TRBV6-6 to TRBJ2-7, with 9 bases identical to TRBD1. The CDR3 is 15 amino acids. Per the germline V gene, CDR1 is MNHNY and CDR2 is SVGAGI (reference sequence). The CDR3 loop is CASSLLGTGTYGQYF. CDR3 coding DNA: TGTGCCAGCAGTTTACTCGGGACAGGGACCTACGGGCAGTACTTC.

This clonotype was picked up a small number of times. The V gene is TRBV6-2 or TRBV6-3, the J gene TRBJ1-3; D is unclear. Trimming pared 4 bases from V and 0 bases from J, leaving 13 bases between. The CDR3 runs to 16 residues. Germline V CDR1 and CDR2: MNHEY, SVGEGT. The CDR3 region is CASSSRTVLSGNTIYF. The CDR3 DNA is TGTGCCAGCAGTTCAAGGACGGTTCTCTCTGGAAACACCATATATTTT.

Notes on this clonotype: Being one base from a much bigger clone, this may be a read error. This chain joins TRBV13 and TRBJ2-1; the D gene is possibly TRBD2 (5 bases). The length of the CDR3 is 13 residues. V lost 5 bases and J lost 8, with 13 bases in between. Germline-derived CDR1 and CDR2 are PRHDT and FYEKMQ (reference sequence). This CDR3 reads CASSHEIGDEQFF. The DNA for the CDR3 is TGTGCCAGCAGCCACGAGATCGGGGATGAGCAGTTCTTC.

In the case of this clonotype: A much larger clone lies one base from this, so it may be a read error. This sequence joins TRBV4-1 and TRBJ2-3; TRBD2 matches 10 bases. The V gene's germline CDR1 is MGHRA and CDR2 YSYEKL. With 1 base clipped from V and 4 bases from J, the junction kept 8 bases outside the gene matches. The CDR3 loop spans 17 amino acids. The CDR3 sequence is CASSQVPSGSGSDTQYF. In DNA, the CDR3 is TGCGCCAGCAGCCAAGTCCCTAGCGGGAGCGGGTCAGATACGCAGTATTTT.

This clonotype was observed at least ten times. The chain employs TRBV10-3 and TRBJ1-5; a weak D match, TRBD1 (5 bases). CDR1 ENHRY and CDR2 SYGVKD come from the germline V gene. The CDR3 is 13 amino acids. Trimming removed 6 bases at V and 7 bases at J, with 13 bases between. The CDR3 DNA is TGTGCCATCAGGGGGGGGGAAGGGCAGCCCCAGCATTTT. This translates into CAIRGGEGQPQHF.

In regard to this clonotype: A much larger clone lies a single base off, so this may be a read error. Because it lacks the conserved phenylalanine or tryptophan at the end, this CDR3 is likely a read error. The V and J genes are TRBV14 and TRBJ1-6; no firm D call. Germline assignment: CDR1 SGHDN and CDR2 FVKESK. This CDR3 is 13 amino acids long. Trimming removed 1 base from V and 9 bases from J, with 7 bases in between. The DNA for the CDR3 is TGTGCCAGCAGCCAAGGCCGGCTTTCACCCCTCCACCTT. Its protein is CASSQGRLSPLHL.

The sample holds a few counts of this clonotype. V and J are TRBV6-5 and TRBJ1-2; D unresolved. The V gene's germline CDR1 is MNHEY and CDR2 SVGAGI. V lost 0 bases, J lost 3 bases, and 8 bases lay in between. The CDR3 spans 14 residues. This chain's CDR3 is CASSYSQEYYGYTF. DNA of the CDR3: TGTGCCAGCAGTTACTCCCAGGAGTACTATGGCTACACCTTC.

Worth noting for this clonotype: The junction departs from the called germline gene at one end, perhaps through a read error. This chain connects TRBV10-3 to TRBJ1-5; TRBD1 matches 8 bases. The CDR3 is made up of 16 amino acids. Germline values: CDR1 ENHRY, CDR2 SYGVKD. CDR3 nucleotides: TGTGCCATCAGTGAGTCCCCGGGACAGGACAATCAGCCCCAGGATTTT. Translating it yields CAISESPGQDNQPQDF.

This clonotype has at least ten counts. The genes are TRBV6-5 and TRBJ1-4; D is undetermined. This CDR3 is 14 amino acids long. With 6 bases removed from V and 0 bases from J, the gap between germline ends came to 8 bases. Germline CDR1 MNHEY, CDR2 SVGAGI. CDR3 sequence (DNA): TGTGCCAGCAGACAAATAGCAACTAATGAAAAACTGTTTTTT. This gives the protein CASRQIATNEKLFF.

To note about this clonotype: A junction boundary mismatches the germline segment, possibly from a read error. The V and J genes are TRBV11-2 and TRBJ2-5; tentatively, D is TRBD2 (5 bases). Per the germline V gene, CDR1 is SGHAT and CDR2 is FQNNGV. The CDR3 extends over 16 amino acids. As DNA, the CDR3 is TGTGCCAGCAGCTTAGGTCCAGCGGAGATCCAAGAGACCAAGTACTTC. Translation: CASSLGPAEIQETKYF.

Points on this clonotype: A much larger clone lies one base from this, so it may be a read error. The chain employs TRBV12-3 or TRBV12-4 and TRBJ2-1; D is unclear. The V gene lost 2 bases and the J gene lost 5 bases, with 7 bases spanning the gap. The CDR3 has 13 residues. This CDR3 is CASSLMGNNEQFF. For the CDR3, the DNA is TGTGCCAGCAGTTTAATGGGAAACAATGAGCAGTTCTTC.

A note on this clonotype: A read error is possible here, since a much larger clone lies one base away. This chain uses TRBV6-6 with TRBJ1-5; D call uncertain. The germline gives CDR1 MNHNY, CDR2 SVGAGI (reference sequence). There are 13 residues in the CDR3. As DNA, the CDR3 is TGTGCCAGCAATTACTCTAACGGCCAGCCCCAGCATTTT. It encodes CASNYSNGQPQHF.

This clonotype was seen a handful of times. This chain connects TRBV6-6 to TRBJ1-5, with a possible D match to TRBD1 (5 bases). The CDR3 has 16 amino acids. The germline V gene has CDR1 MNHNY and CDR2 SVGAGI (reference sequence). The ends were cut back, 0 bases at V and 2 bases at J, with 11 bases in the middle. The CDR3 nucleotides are TGTGCCAGCAGTTACTCGTCAGGAGGGGGCAATCAGCCCCAGCATTTT. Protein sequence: CASSYSSGGGNQPQHF.